This TCR beta chain was sequenced in a study of blood T cell repertoires in COVID-19. Overall study: Nucleic acid was either cDNA or gDNA, and it came from T cells, B-cell-depleted T cells, or PBMCs.

Participants, about 18 to 90 years old, spanned around 25 US areas. Participants' own reports of clinical history determined their cohort assignment. The repertoire was sequenced with immunoSEQ multiplex PCR; TCRdb's copy has only in-frame clones and lacks some. The data contain 300,000 to 400,000 clones, 90% of them seen just once; the ten biggest clones take up 2.6%. Trimming took 5 bases from V and 6 from J, leaving 10 bases between them. Per the germline V gene, CDR1 is MNHEY and CDR2 is SVGAGI. CDR3 length: 13 residues. Sequenced sample: PBMCs or T cells enriched from blood (not recorded which). The V call is TRBV6-5, the J call TRBJ2-2; weak D call: TRBD1 (8 bases). This TCR was recovered from a man in his sixties who had recovered from COVID-19. CDR3 residues: CASSTGGAGELFF. As DNA, the CDR3 is TGTGCCAGCAGTACAGGGGGGGCCGGGGAGCTGTTTTTT.